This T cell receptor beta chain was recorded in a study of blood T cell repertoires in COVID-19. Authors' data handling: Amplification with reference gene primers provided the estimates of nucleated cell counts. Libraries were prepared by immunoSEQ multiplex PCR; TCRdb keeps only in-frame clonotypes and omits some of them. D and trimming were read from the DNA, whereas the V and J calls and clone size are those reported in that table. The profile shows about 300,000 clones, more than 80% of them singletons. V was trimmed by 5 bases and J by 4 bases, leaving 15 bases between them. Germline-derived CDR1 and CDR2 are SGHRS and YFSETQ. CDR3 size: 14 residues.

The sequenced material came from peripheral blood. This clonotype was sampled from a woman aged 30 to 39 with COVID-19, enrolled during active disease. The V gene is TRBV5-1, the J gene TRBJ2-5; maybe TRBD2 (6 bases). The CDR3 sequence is CASSTGGRVETQYF. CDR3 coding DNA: TGCGCCAGCAGTACCGGAGGGAGAGTAGAGACCCAGTACTTC.